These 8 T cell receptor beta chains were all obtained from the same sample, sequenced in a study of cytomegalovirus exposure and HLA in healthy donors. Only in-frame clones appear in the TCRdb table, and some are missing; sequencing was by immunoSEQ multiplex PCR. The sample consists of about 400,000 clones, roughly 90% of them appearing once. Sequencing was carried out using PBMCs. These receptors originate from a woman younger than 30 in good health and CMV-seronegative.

CDR3 DNA: TGTGCCAGCAGCTCCTCAGACCGGGACTATGGCTACACCTTC. Translating it yields CASSSSDRDYGYTF. The chain carries TRBV5-4 and TRBJ1-2, with D unresolved. The germline V and J ends were trimmed by 3 bases and 3 bases, with 12 bases remaining between them. CDR1 and CDR2 (germline): SGHNT, YYREEE (reference sequence). This CDR3 is 14 amino acids long.

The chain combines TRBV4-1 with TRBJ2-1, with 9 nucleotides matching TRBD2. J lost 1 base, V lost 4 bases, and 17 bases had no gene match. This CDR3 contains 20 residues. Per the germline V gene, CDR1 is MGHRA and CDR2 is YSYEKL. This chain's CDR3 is CASSPSGGWNEFLSYNEQFF. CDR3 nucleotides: TGCGCCAGCAGCCCCAGCGGGGGGTGGAATGAGTTTTTATCCTACAATGAGCAGTTCTTC.

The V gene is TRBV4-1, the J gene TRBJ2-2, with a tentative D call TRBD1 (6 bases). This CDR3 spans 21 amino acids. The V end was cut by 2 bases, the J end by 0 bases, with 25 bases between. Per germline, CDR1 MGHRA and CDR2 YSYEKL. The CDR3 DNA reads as TGCGCCAGCAGCCAAATATCCGACAGGACCAGTCACAAACCGAACACCGGGGAGCTGTTTTTT. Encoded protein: CASSQISDRTSHKPNTGELFF.

The CDR3 DNA reads TGTGCCAGCAGCTCCACCTTCGGGACACCGAACACTGAAGCTTTCTTT. Translation: CASSSTFGTPNTEAFF. The chain couples TRBV5-6 to TRBJ1-1; weak D call: TRBD1 (6 bases). V shed 3 bases and J shed 1 base, with 16 bases lying between them. The germline V gene has CDR1 SGHDT and CDR2 YYEEEE. The CDR3 runs 16 residues.

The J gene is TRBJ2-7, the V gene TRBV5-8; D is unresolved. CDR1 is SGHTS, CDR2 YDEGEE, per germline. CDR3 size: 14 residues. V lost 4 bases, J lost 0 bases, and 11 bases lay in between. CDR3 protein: CASSLKRSSYEQYF. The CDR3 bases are TGTGCCAGCAGCCTGAAAAGGAGCTCCTACGAGCAGTACTTC.

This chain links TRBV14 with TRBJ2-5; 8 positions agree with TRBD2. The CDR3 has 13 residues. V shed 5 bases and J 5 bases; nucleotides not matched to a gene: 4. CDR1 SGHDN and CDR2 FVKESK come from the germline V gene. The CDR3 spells CASSLGLAETQYF. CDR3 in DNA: TGTGCCAGCAGCTTAGGACTAGCCGAGACCCAGTACTTC. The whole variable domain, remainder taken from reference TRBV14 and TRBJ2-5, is EAGVTQFPSHSVIEKGQTVTLRCDPISGHDNLYWYRRVMGKEIKFLLHFVKESKQDESGMPNNRFLAERTGGTYSTLKVQPAELEDSGVYFCASSLGLAETQYFGPGTRLLVL.

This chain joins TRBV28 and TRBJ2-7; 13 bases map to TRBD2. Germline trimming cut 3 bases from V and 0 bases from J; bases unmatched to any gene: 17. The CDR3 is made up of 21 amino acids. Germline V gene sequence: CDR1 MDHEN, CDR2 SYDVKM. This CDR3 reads CASSFPLTGLTSGGVSYEQYF. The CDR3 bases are TGTGCCAGCAGTTTCCCCCTTACAGGGTTAACTAGCGGGGGGGTCTCCTACGAGCAGTACTTC.

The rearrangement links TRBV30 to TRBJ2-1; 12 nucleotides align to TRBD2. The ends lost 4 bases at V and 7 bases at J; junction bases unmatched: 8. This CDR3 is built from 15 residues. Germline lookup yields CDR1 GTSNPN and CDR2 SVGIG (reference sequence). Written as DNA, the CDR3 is TGTGCCTGGACTTGGACTAGCGGGAATAGGAATGAGCAGTTCTTC. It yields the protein CAWTWTSGNRNEQFF.